Following are 18 T cell receptor beta chains from one sample sequenced in a study of blood T cell repertoires in COVID-19. The table came from immunoSEQ multiplex PCR; TCRdb's copy has only in-frame clones and leaves some out. Seen here are 390,000 or so clones, approximately 89% observed once, and the top ten hold roughly 10%. The sample comprised peripheral blood. These receptors were taken from a woman aged 25-40 years with COVID-19, enrolled during active disease.

In its sample, this clone was seen a few times. The V call is TRBV6-4, the J call TRBJ2-1, with 9 bases that match TRBD2. With V trimmed by 6 bases and J by 4 bases, 7 bases remained unmatched. The CDR3 consists of 15 residues. CDR1 and CDR2 from the germline V gene are MRHNA and SNTAGT. The CDR3 coding sequence is TGTGCCAGCAGCGCGACTAGCGGACTTTACAATGAGCAGTTCTTC. This codes for CASSATSGLYNEQFF.

The genes are TRBV30 and TRBJ1-4, with unresolved D. The CDR3 has 13 residues. Trimming cost V 1 base and J 2 bases, with 5 bases left between them. Germline V gene sequence: CDR1 GTSNPN, CDR2 SVGIG (reference sequence). DNA for the CDR3: TGTGCCTGGAGTGGGCCCACTAATGAAAAACTGTTTTTT. Translated: CAWSGPTNEKLFF.

In DNA, the CDR3 is TGCGCCAGCAGCCACCCGGGAACCTACGAGCAGTACTTC. Amino acids: CASSHPGTYEQYF. This chain joins TRBV4-1 and TRBJ2-7, with D possibly matching TRBD2 (5 bases). V lost 3 bases, J lost 2 bases, and 8 bases lay in between. The CDR3 covers 13 residues. Germline CDR1 MGHRA, CDR2 YSYEKL.

The chain uses TRBV7-9 and TRBJ1-3; D is unresolved. Germline V gene data show CDR1 as SEHNR and CDR2 as FQNEAQ (reference sequence). Between the trimmed V and J ends, which lost 5 bases and 10 bases, there was a span of 15 bases. The CDR3 has 13 amino acids. CDR3 nucleotide sequence: TGTGCCAGCAGCCAGCCCGGGGAGAGGACCATATATTTT. Its translation is CASSQPGERTIYF.

The rearrangement uses TRBV7-9 and TRBJ2-1; the match to TRBD2 covers 8 bases. The germline V gene encodes CDR1 SEHNR and CDR2 FQNEAQ (reference sequence). The ends lost 3 bases at V and 6 bases at J; junction bases unmatched: 7. The CDR3 has 15 amino acids. The CDR3, as DNA: TGTGCCAGCAGCTTCGGCCCCGGGACTAGCAATGAGCAGTTCTTC. It encodes CASSFGPGTSNEQFF.

The rearrangement joins TRBV5-1 to TRBJ2-3, with D possibly matching TRBD1 (6 bases). Trimming took 3 bases from V and 0 from J, leaving 11 bases between them. CDR3 length: 15 amino acids. Germline assignment: CDR1 SGHRS and CDR2 YFSETQ. The CDR3 bases are TGCGCCAGCAGCTCCGGACAGCCTAGCACAGATACGCAGTATTTT. Its protein is CASSSGQPSTDTQYF.

J is TRBJ2-7 and V is TRBV11-2; 8 bases fit TRBD2. CDR1 is SGHAT, CDR2 FQNNGV, per germline. The CDR3 has 15 residues. With V trimmed by 5 bases and J by 6 bases, 12 bases remained unmatched. The CDR3 bases are TGTGCCAGCAGCCGAGTCGGGACTAGGAACGCCGAGCAGTACTTC. Amino acid sequence: CASSRVGTRNAEQYF.

The rearrangement uses TRBV6-6 and TRBJ1-5; possible D gene TRBD1, 6 bases. Germline CDR1 MNHNY, CDR2 SVGAGI (reference sequence). V dropped 6 bases and J dropped 4 bases, with 13 bases sitting between them. The CDR3 consists of 14 residues. The CDR3 DNA is TGTGCCAGCAGAGTCCCAACAGGGAATCAGCCCCAGCATTTT. This gives the protein CASRVPTGNQPQHF.

This rearrangement joins TRBV7-9 to TRBJ1-6, with D unresolved. The V and J ends lost 4 bases and 0 bases respectively, with 13 bases between them. Germline CDR1 SEHNR, CDR2 FQNEAQ (reference sequence). The CDR3 covers 17 residues. The CDR3, as DNA: TGTGCCAGCAGCTCCCCGACGGGTAGCTCCTATAATTCACCCCTCCACTTT. Protein: CASSSPTGSSYNSPLHF.

J is TRBJ2-1 and V is TRBV19; TRBD1 might be the D (6 bases). The CDR3 sequence is 15 residues long. The ends were cut back, 7 bases at V and 6 bases at J, with 19 bases in the middle. From germline, CDR1 is LNHDA and CDR2 SQIVND (reference sequence). As DNA, the CDR3 is TGTGCCAGTACGAAACAGGGCCGGGGCATCAATGAGCAGTTCTTC. The encoded protein is CASTKQGRGINEQFF.

The chain uses TRBV27 and TRBJ1-5; no clear D. Germline-derived CDR1 and CDR2 are MNHEY and SMNVEV (reference sequence). CDR3 length: 15 amino acids. Trimming left V 2 bases short and J 1 base short, with 9 bases between. The CDR3 protein is CASSLLGASNQPQHF. The DNA of the CDR3 is TGTGCCAGCAGTTTACTGGGAGCGAGCAATCAGCCCCAGCATTTT.

The rearrangement uses TRBV6-5 and TRBJ2-7; a possible D gene is TRBD2 (7 bases). Trimming pared 11 bases from V and 4 bases from J, leaving 18 bases between. The CDR3 is 13 residues long. Germline V gives CDR1 MNHEY, CDR2 SVGAGI. CDR3 amino acids: CASWGGRGYEQYF. The CDR3 nucleotides are TGTGCCTCCTGGGGGGGGCGCGGGTACGAGCAGTACTTC.

The chain combines TRBV4-2 with TRBJ2-7; TRBD2 matches at 7 bases. CDR3 length: 17 amino acids. With 0 bases clipped from V and 1 base from J, the junction kept 9 bases outside the gene matches. Germline CDR1 is LGHNA and CDR2 is YNFKEQ. The CDR3 reads CASSQDSSGGSSYEQYF. DNA for the CDR3: TGTGCCAGCAGCCAAGATTCATCCGGCGGGAGTTCCTACGAGCAGTACTTC.

The chain has TRBV7-8 and TRBJ2-2, with TRBD2 matching 8 bases. The V segment lost 5 bases and the J segment 2 bases; nucleotides outside the gene matches: 4. Per germline, CDR1 SGHVS and CDR2 FQNEAQ. There are 15 residues in the CDR3. The CDR3 nucleotides read TGTGCCAGCAGCCGAGTAGCGGGAAACACCGGGGAGCTGTTTTTT. As protein: CASSRVAGNTGELFF.

The rearrangement links TRBV7-8 to TRBJ1-5; the match to TRBD1 covers 8 bases. CDR3 length: 13 residues. The germline CDR1 and CDR2 sequences are SGHVS and FQNEAQ. V lost 4 bases, J lost 6 bases, and 2 bases stayed unmatched. In DNA, the CDR3 is TGTGCCAGCAGCTGGACAGGGACTCAGCCCCAGCATTTT. As protein: CASSWTGTQPQHF.

The V and J genes are TRBV25-1 and TRBJ1-1; D unclear. Per germline, CDR1 MGHDK and CDR2 SYGVNS. Trimming took off 0 bases at V and 3 bases at J, with 5 bases between the two ends. This CDR3 is 13 amino acids long. In DNA form, the CDR3 reads TGTGCCAGCAGTGAATATCGGGACACTGAAGCTTTCTTT. It is translated as CASSEYRDTEAFF.

Comment on this clone: At the DNA level, this CDR3 is encoded by other sequences in the same sample as well. The V and J genes are TRBV7-3 and TRBJ1-1, with a tentative D call TRBD1 (6 bases). In germline, CDR1 is SGHTA, CDR2 FQGTGA. The CDR3 is 14 amino acids. Between the trimmed V and J ends, which lost 3 bases and 1 base, there was a span of 9 bases. This CDR3 reads CASSLTGWNTEAFF. The CDR3 bases are TGTGCCAGCAGCTTGACAGGTTGGAACACTGAAGCTTTCTTT.

The chain carries TRBV7-9 and TRBJ1-1; D may be TRBD1 (6 bases). The CDR3 sequence is 11 residues long. V was pared by 2 bases and J by 11 bases, with 9 bases between. CDR1 is SEHNR and CDR2 is FQNEAQ in the germline V gene (reference sequence). The CDR3, as DNA: TGTGCCAGCAGCTTAACAGGGACCGCTTTCTTT. Amino acids: CASSLTGTAFF. The variable domain in full, with the rest retrieved from reference TRBV7-9 and TRBJ1-1, is DTGVSQNPRHKITKRGQNVTFRCDPISEHNRLYWYRQTLGQGPEFLTYFQNEAQLEKSRLLSDRFSAERPKGSFSTLEIQRTEQGDSAMYLCASSLTGTAFFGQGTRLTVV.